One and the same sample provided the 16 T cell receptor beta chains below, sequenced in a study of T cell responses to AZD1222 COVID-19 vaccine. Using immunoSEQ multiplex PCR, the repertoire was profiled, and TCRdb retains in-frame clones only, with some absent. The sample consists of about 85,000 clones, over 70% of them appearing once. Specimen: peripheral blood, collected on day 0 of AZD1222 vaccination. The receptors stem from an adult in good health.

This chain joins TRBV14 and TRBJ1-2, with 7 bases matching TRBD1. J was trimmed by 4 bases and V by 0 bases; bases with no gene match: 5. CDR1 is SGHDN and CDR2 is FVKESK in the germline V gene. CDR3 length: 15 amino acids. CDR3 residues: CASSQETGFAYGYTF. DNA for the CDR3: TGTGCCAGCAGCCAAGAGACAGGGTTTGCCTATGGCTACACCTTC.

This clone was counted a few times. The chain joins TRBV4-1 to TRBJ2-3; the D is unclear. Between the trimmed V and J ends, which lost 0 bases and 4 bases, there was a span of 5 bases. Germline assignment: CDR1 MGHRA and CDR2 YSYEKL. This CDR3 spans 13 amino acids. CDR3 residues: CASSQDLPDTQYF. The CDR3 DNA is TGCGCCAGCAGCCAAGACCTCCCAGATACGCAGTATTTT.

CDR3 sequence reads: CAISERLAGDSHEQYF. The CDR3 nucleotides are TGTGCCATCAGTGAGAGACTAGCGGGAGATTCCCACGAGCAGTACTTC. The chain employs TRBV10-3 and TRBJ2-7; 12 nucleotides match TRBD2. The germline CDR1 and CDR2 sequences are ENHRY and SYGVKD. Trimming took 2 bases from V and 5 from J; bases not matched to a gene: 7. This CDR3 spans 16 amino acids.

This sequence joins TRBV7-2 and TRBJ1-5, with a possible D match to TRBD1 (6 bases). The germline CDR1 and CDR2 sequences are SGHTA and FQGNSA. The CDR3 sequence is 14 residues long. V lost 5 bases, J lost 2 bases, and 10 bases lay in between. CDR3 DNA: TGTGCCAGCAGCCCCCGGACAGGCAATCAGCCCCAGCATTTT. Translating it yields CASSPRTGNQPQHF.

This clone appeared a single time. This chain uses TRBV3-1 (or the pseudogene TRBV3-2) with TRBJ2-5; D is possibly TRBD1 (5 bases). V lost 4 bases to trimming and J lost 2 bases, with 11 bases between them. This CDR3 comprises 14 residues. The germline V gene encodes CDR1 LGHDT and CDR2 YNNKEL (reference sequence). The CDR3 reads CASSRGHLQETQYF. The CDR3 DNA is TGTGCCAGCAGCCGAGGACATCTTCAAGAGACCCAGTACTTC.

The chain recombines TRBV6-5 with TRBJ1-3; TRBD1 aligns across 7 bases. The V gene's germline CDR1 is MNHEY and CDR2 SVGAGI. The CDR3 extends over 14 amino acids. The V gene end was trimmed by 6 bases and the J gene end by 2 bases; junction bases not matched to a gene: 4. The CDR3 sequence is CASRRGTAGNTIYF. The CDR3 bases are TGTGCCAGCAGAAGAGGGACAGCTGGAAACACCATATATTTT.

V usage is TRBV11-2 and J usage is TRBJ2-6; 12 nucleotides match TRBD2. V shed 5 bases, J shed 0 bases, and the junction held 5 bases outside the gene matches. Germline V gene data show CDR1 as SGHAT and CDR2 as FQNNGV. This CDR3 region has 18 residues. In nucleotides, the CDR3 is TGTGCCAGCAGCCCCCGGACTAGCGGGGTCTCTGGGGCCAACGTCCTGACTTTC. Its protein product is CASSPRTSGVSGANVLTF.

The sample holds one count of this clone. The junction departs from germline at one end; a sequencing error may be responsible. The CDR3 DNA reads TGTGCCACCAGCAGAGAAGGACAGTCCTTCAATGAGCAGTTCTTC. Protein sequence: CATSREGQSFNEQFF. The chain employs TRBV15 and TRBJ2-1, with D possibly being TRBD1 (6 bases). CDR3 length equals 15 residues. Germline CDR1 is LNHNV and CDR2 is YYDKDF (reference sequence).

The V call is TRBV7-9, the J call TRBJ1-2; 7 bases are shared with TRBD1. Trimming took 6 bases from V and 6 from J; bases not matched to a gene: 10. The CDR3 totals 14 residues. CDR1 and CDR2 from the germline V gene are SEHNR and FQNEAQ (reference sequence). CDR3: CASRSRQGEDGYTF. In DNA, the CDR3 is TGTGCCAGCAGATCAAGACAGGGTGAGGATGGCTACACCTTC.

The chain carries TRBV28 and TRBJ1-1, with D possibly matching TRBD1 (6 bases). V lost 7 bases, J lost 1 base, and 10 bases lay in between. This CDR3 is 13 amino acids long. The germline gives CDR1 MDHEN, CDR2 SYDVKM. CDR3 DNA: TGTGCCAGCACCTTGACAGGGAACACTGAAGCTTTCTTT. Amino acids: CASTLTGNTEAFF.

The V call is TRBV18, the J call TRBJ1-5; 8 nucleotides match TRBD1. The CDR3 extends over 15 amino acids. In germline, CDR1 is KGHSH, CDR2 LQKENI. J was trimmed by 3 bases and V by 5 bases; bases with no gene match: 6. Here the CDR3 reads CASSAGQVLNQPQHF. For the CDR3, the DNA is TGTGCCAGCTCAGCGGGACAGGTTCTCAATCAGCCCCAGCATTTT.

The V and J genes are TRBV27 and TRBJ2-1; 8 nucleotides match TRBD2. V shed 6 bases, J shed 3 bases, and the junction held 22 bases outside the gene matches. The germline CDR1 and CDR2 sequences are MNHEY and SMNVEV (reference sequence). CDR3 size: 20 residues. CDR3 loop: CASSPRGGTYNGGYYNEQFF. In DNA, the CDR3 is TGTGCCAGCAGCCCCCGGGGGGGGACGTACAACGGGGGCTACTACAATGAGCAGTTCTTC.

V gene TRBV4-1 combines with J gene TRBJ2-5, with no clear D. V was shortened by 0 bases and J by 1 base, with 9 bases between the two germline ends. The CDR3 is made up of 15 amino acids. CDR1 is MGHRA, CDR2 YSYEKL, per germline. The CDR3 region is CASSQDPASQETQYF. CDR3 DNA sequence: TGCGCCAGCAGCCAAGATCCGGCCAGCCAAGAGACCCAGTACTTC.

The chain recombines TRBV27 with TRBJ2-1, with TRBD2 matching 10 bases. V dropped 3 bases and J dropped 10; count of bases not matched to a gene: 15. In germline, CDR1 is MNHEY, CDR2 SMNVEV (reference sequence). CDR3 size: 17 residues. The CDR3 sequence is CASSFEGFLAGVEEQFF. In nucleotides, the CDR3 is TGTGCCAGCAGTTTTGAGGGTTTTCTAGCGGGAGTCGAAGAGCAGTTCTTC.

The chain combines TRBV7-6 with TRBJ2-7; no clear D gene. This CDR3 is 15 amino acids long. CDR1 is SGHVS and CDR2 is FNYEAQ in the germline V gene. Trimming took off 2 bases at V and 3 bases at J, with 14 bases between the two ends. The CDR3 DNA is TGTGCCAGCAGCTTAAACGCGGAACCATACTACGAGCAGTACTTC. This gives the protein CASSLNAEPYYEQYF.

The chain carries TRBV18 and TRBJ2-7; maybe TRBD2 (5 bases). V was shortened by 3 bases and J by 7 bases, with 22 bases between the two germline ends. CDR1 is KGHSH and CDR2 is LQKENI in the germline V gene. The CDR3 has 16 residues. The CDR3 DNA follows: TGTGCCAGCTCACCCATGGGAACAGCCTCACGAGGGGAGCAGTACTTC. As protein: CASSPMGTASRGEQYF.